Only one count was recorded for the clone carrying this T cell receptor beta chain. Though probably carrying unrecorded immune exposures, donors were nominally healthy at sampling. Losses at the gene ends were 8 bases for V and 4 bases for J; bases not matched to a gene: 9. The CDR3 contains 15 residues. From germline, CDR1 is SQVTM and CDR2 ANQGSEA. The source of the sample is a study of cytomegalovirus exposure and HLA in healthy donors. PCR was performed using 60 Vbeta and 13 Jbeta primers. Method: immunoSEQ multiplex PCR; TCRdb's copy keeps in-frame clones and lacks some. The table includes about 140,000 clones, approximately 80% detected once.

The chain links TRBV29-1 to TRBJ2-5; 14 bases align to TRBD2. This TCR came from a man between 18 and 35 years old in good health and CMV-seronegative. The sample consisted of PBMCs. The CDR3 region is CSLQTSGRGVETQYF. The CDR3 DNA is TGCAGCCTCCAGACTAGCGGGAGGGGTGTAGAGACCCAGTACTTC.